A single sample gave rise to the 4 T cell receptor beta chains below, sequenced in a study of control samples from healthy donors and cancer patients. TCRdb's copy holds only in-frame clones and misses some; the assay was immunoSEQ multiplex PCR. The sample consists of around 93,000 clones, about 90% of them appearing once. Sequenced: blood. The receptors here all came from a man aged 25-40 years in good health.

This clone has just one count. The chain has TRBV29-1 and TRBJ1-1; D is unresolved. This CDR3 comprises 12 residues. Trimming pared 4 bases from V and 8 bases from J, leaving 14 bases between. Germline-derived CDR1 and CDR2 are SQVTM and ANQGSEA. The CDR3 reads CSVVKNTAEAFF. CDR3 bases: TGCAGCGTTGTGAAGAACACCGCCGAAGCTTTCTTT.

This rearrangement joins TRBV4-2 to TRBJ2-1; 9 bases are shared with TRBD2. In germline, CDR1 is LGHNA, CDR2 YNFKEQ. V trimming: 3 bases; J trimming: 8 bases; junction bases outside the gene matches: 11. The CDR3 consists of 16 residues. Here the CDR3 reads CASSQDLAGEIDEQFF. CDR3 nucleotide sequence: TGTGCCAGCAGCCAGGACTTAGCGGGAGAAATTGATGAGCAGTTCTTC.

The J gene is TRBJ1-1, the V gene TRBV20-1; D remains unclear. The CDR3 runs 13 residues. The germline V gene has CDR1 DFQATT and CDR2 SNEGSKA (reference sequence). V lost 3 bases, J lost 3 bases, and 11 bases lay in between. The CDR3 DNA reads as TGCAGTGCTAGTCTTTTTAGGGACACTGAAGCTTTCTTT. This codes for CSASLFRDTEAFF.

The rearrangement links TRBV20-1 to TRBJ2-1; 15 bases are a match to TRBD2. The junction had 10 bases not matched to a gene; V was cut back by 3 bases and J by 10 bases. Germline V gene lookup returns CDR1 DFQATT and CDR2 SNEGSKA (reference sequence). The CDR3 length is 16 residues. CDR3 loop: CSASRTSGRVPGEQFF. The DNA for the CDR3 is TGCAGTGCTAGTCGGACTAGCGGGAGGGTACCGGGGGAGCAGTTCTTC.